There are many counts of the clone carrying this T cell receptor (beta chain). Its specificity is unknown. This entry is derived from a study of metastatic and nonmetastatic thyroid tumors. Study context: Where malignant and benign thyroid patients were concerned, repertoires were compared across blood and tumor or nodule tissue.

Study results and limitations: Reports indicated that malignant thyroid tumors showed significantly higher TCR beta diversity than benign nodules did, in blood and tumor.

The entire patient cohort was treatment-naive prior to thyroid surgery. The germline V gene has CDR1 SGHRS and CDR2 YFSETQ. The junction had 7 bases not matched to a gene; V was cut back by 2 bases and J by 1 base. CDR3 length equals 16 residues. As originally analysed: In papillary thyroid cancer, a distant-metastasis classifier was built using CDR3 differences across clinicopathological groups. TCRdb ran MiXCR on the PCR reads. It is TCRdb's table, rather than the study itself, that gives the V and J calls and clone size. The sample records tens of thousands of clones, approximately 12% being singletons.

The origin of this receptor is a female donor with papillary thyroid cancer or a benign thyroid nodule (not recorded which). Some clones in this sample may be carry-over from other donors' samples. The sequenced sample was tumor tissue. The rearrangement joins TRBV5-1 to TRBJ1-1, with 8 nucleotides matching TRBD1. The chain's CDR3 is CASSFAGGAGNTEAFF. Written as DNA, the CDR3 is TGCGCCAGCAGCTTTGCAGGGGGCGCGGGGAACACTGAAGCTTTCTTT.